A single sample is the source of the 13 T cell receptor beta chains below, sequenced in a study of blood T cell repertoires in COVID-19. Repertoires were generated with immunoSEQ multiplex PCR, while TCRdb's copy carries only in-frame clones and drops some. The data contain around 36,000 clones, around 90% of them singletons. Sequencing input: peripheral blood. The receptors shown here come from a human donor in a cohort sampled during active COVID-19.

The gene calls are TRBV28 and TRBJ2-7, with 12 bases matching TRBD2. The CDR3 contains 16 residues. Germline CDR1 and CDR2: MDHEN and SYDVKM. V shed 5 bases, J shed 3 bases, and the junction held 8 bases outside the gene matches. The CDR3 nucleotides read TGTGCCAGCAGTCAACCTAGCGGGAGGGGGGTCTACGAGCAGTACTTC. Protein product: CASSQPSGRGVYEQYF.

This chain joins TRBV28 and TRBJ2-7; 8 positions agree with TRBD1. Germline CDR1 reads MDHEN; CDR2 reads SYDVKM. V trimming: 10 bases; J trimming: 3 bases; junction bases outside the gene matches: 8. The CDR3 extends over 13 amino acids. In DNA, the CDR3 is TGTGCCACTTCGGACAGGGCAGGCTACGAGCAGTACTTC. Translated, it gives CATSDRAGYEQYF. Drawing the rest from reference TRBV28 and TRBJ2-7, the complete variable domain is DVKVTQSSRYLVKRTGEKVFLECVQDMDHENMFWYRQDPGLGLRLIYFSYDVKMKEKGDIPEGYSVSREKKERFSLILESASTNQTSMYLCATSDRAGYEQYFGPGTRLTVT.

The chain employs TRBV18 and TRBJ1-2; 7 bases line up with TRBD1. The CDR3 spans 14 residues. V shed 3 bases, J shed 4 bases, and the junction held 5 bases outside the gene matches. Germline CDR1 reads KGHSH; CDR2 reads LQKENI. The chain's CDR3 is CASSPLGQSYGYTF. The CDR3, as DNA: TGTGCCAGCTCACCTCTGGGACAGAGCTATGGCTACACCTTC.

CDR3 in amino acids: CARRLSGANVLTF. CDR3 sequence (DNA): TGTGCCAGGAGGTTGTCAGGGGCCAACGTCCTGACTTTC. V and J are TRBV6-4 and TRBJ2-6; no firm D call. V shed 9 bases and J shed 4 bases, with 10 bases lying between them. The CDR3 spans 13 residues. Germline CDR1 and CDR2: MRHNA and SNTAGT.

The V gene is TRBV6-5, the J gene TRBJ2-7; maybe TRBD1 (5 bases). This CDR3 has 15 residues. V was clipped by 6 bases and J by 3 bases, with 18 bases between them. Germline V gene sequence: CDR1 MNHEY, CDR2 SVGAGI. The CDR3: CASRSYRSQGYEQYF. The CDR3 DNA reads as TGTGCCAGCAGATCCTACAGGAGCCAGGGCTACGAGCAGTACTTC.

The rearrangement joins TRBV11-3 to TRBJ2-7; 11 bases align to TRBD1. Germline V gene sequence: CDR1 SGHNT, CDR2 YENEEA. The CDR3 is made up of 14 amino acids. V lost 5 bases, J lost 7 bases, and 7 bases stayed unmatched. CDR3 nucleotides: TGTGCCAGCAGCGCCGGGACAGGGGGTGGTGAGCAGTACTTC. Translating gives CASSAGTGGGEQYF.

This chain joins TRBV5-1 and TRBJ1-2; D not resolved. With 3 bases removed from V and 8 bases from J, the gap between germline ends came to 8 bases. The CDR3 covers 11 residues. The V gene's germline CDR1 is SGHRS and CDR2 YFSETQ. The CDR3 loop reads CASSSGRGYTF. The CDR3 region has the DNA TGCGCCAGCAGCTCCGGGAGAGGCTACACCTTC.

V gene TRBV6-6 combines with J gene TRBJ2-2; 7 bases are a match to TRBD2. This CDR3 comprises 16 residues. With 6 bases clipped from V and 7 bases from J, the junction kept 14 bases outside the gene matches. Per germline, CDR1 MNHNY and CDR2 SVGAGI (reference sequence). CDR3 sequence reads: CASRSSWRELVGELFF. The CDR3 coding sequence is TGTGCCAGCAGGTCCTCTTGGCGGGAGTTGGTCGGGGAGCTGTTTTTT.

J is TRBJ2-1 and V is TRBV20-1, with D possibly being TRBD2 (6 bases). Trimming pared 6 bases from V and 4 bases from J, leaving 7 bases between. Germline V lookup: CDR1 DFQATT, CDR2 SNEGSKA (reference sequence). The CDR3 is 11 residues long. This chain's CDR3 is CSAGGYNEQFF. Written as DNA, the CDR3 is TGCAGTGCCGGAGGGTACAATGAGCAGTTCTTC.

This clone was seen just once. The V call is TRBV5-1, the J call TRBJ2-5; TRBD2 aligns across 8 bases. V lost 4 bases, J lost 4 bases, and 9 bases stayed unmatched. The germline V gene encodes CDR1 SGHRS and CDR2 YFSETQ. The CDR3 consists of 15 residues. The chain's CDR3 is CASSPGLAGGETQYF. The CDR3 nucleotides are TGCGCCAGCAGCCCCGGACTTGCGGGAGGAGAGACCCAGTACTTC.

V and J are TRBV28 and TRBJ1-2; 7 bases match TRBD1. Germline V lookup: CDR1 MDHEN, CDR2 SYDVKM. The ends lost 4 bases at V and 8 bases at J; junction bases unmatched: 7. The CDR3 length is 13 residues. CDR3 coding DNA: TGTGCCAGCAGTTCCGGACAGGCCGTCGGCTACACCTTC. As protein: CASSSGQAVGYTF.

This chain uses TRBV4-3 with TRBJ2-3; TRBD2 aligns across 9 bases. The CDR3 loop spans 14 amino acids. The junction had 6 bases not matched to a gene; V was cut back by 4 bases and J by 7 bases. The germline V gene encodes CDR1 LGHNA and CDR2 YSLEER. The CDR3 coding sequence is TGCGCCAGCAGCCCTAGCGGGATATCAAATACGCAGTATTTT. Amino acid sequence: CASSPSGISNTQYF.

The rearrangement links TRBV10-3 to TRBJ2-6, with TRBD2 as a possible D gene (6 bases). Trimming cost V 10 bases and J 0 bases, with 13 bases left between them. In germline, CDR1 is ENHRY, CDR2 SYGVKD. The CDR3 has 15 residues. The CDR3, as DNA: TGTGCCACCAAGGACGGGAGCTCTGGGGCCAACGTCCTGACTTTC. This codes for CATKDGSSGANVLTF.